These T cell receptor beta chains were read from a single sample in a study of CD8 T cells in Susac syndrome. A single record per CDR3 protein comes from TCRdb applying MiXCR to the immunoSEQ multiplex PCR reads. The sample lists about 300,000 distinct CDR3 sequences, around 84% occurring once. Input material: CD8+ T cells from PBMCs. The source is a human donor with multiple sclerosis. The CDR3 runs from the conserved cysteine through the conserved F or W. A D gene is named only where the DNA matches it firmly. Clone size is shown for a subset of rows, as once, few, many or a class of expanded clone.

V	D	J	size	CDR3	DNA
TRBV4-2	TRBD2	TRBJ2-1	NA	CASSPGTSGEYYNEQFF	TGTGCCAGCAGCCCGGGGACTAGCGGAGAGTACTACAATGAGCAGTTCTTC
TRBV30	TRBD1	TRBJ1-1	NA	CACWTGGLTEAFF	TGTGCCTGCTGGACAGGGGGTTTGACTGAAGCTTTCTTT
TRBV11-2	NA	TRBJ2-1	NA	CASSSDVVGSNEQFF	TGTGCCAGCAGCTCAGACGTGGTGGGGAGCAATGAGCAGTTCTTC
TRBV9	NA	TRBJ1-2	NA	CASSVVEGTYYGYTF	TGTGCCAGCAGCGTAGTTGAGGGTACCTACTATGGCTACACCTTC
TRBV27	TRBD2	TRBJ2-1	NA	CATFSGEVDEQFF	TGTGCCACGTTTAGCGGGGAAGTCGATGAGCAGTTCTTC
TRBV18	TRBD1	TRBJ2-7	few	CASSHRDRSYEQYF	TGTGCCAGCTCACACCGGGACAGGTCCTACGAGCAGTACTTC
TRBV6-1	TRBD1	TRBJ2-1	NA	CASSPHPGTGWNNEQFF	TGTGCCAGCAGCCCACATCCCGGGACAGGGTGGAATAATGAGCAGTTCTTC
TRBV27	NA	TRBJ2-3	NA	CASSFGRYTDTQYF	TGTGCCAGCAGTTTTGGGAGATACACAGATACGCAGTATTTT
TRBV25-1	TRBD2	TRBJ2-1	NA	CASSDRLAGLYNEQFF	TGTGCCAGCAGTGATCGACTAGCGGGTCTGTACAATGAGCAGTTCTTC
TRBV2	TRBD1	TRBJ2-7	NA	CASETGAYEQYF	TGTGCCAGCGAGACAGGGGCCTACGAGCAGTACTTC
TRBV7-6	NA	TRBJ2-7	NA	CASKRTVGPEQYF	TGTGCCAGCAAACGGACAGTAGGCCCCGAGCAGTACTTC
TRBV2	NA	TRBJ2-2	NA	CATHPRYTGELFF	TGTGCAACCCACCCGAGATATACCGGGGAGCTGTTTTTT
TRBV6-5	NA	TRBJ2-3	NA	CASSYPAGQALRPTDTQYF	TGTGCCAGCAGTTACCCGGCGGGTCAAGCTCTGAGGCCCACAGATACGCAGTATTTT
TRBV7-6	TRBD2	TRBJ2-1	NA	CASQSLAGVSYNEQFF	TGTGCCAGCCAGAGCCTAGCGGGAGTCTCCTACAATGAGCAGTTCTTC
TRBV29-1	NA	TRBJ2-6	NA	CSVGGDSGANVLTF	TGCAGCGTTGGGGGGGATTCCGGGGCCAACGTCCTGACTTTC
TRBV7-3	TRBD1	TRBJ1-2	NA	CASSSRQGAGGYTF	TGTGCCAGCAGCTCTCGACAGGGAGCTGGCGGCTACACCTTC
TRBV5-6	NA	TRBJ1-1	NA	CASSAWIGWEGDTEAFF	TGTGCCAGCAGCGCCTGGATAGGGTGGGAAGGGGACACTGAAGCTTTCTTT
TRBV6-1	NA	TRBJ2-7	NA	CASSDSTPEQYF	TGTGCCAGCAGTGATAGTACCCCCGAGCAGTACTTC
TRBV7-9	NA	TRBJ2-7	NA	CASARGSYEQYF	TGTGCCAGCGCTCGGGGATCCTACGAGCAGTACTTC
TRBV6-1	NA	TRBJ2-7	NA	CASSEKDWRPVGSYEQYF	TGTGCCAGCAGTGAAAAGGATTGGAGGCCCGTTGGCTCCTACGAGCAGTACTTC
TRBV23-1	TRBD1	TRBJ2-7	NA	CASSQWTGNYEQYF	TGCGCCAGCAGTCAATGGACAGGGAACTACGAGCAGTACTTC
TRBV5-5	NA	TRBJ1-5	NA	CASSLDWQVKQPQHF	TGTGCCAGCAGCTTGGATTGGCAGGTGAAGCAGCCCCAGCATTTT
TRBV3-1	NA	TRBJ2-7	NA	CASSQVSGNFYEQYF	TGTGCCAGCAGCCAAGTTTCCGGAAACTTTTACGAGCAGTACTTC
TRBV3-1	TRBD2	TRBJ2-2	once	CASSQAGGPAGELFF	TGTGCCAGCAGCCAAGCGGGAGGGCCGGCCGGGGAGCTGTTTTTT
TRBV7-9	NA	TRBJ2-5	NA	CASSVVGVQETQYF	TGTGCCAGCAGCGTAGTGGGGGTCCAAGAGACCCAGTACTTC
TRBV10-3	TRBD2	TRBJ2-7	NA	CAISPLGLDPYEQYF	TGTGCCATCAGTCCACTGGGACTAGACCCCTACGAGCAGTACTTC
TRBV12-3/TRBV12-4	NA	TRBJ2-7	NA	CASSLGGGSEQYF	TGTGCCAGCAGTTTGGGTGGGGGCAGCGAGCAGTACTTC
TRBV30	NA	TRBJ2-1	NA	CACFRAGRSYNEQFF	TGTGCCTGTTTTCGGGCGGGCCGCTCCTACAATGAGCAGTTCTTC
TRBV27	TRBD2	TRBJ2-2	NA	CASSLILAGGPAGELFF	TGTGCCAGCAGTTTAATACTAGCGGGAGGGCCGGCCGGGGAGCTGTTTTTT
TRBV7-2	NA	TRBJ1-4	NA	CASSLTQGKGEKLFF	TGTGCCAGCAGCTTAACGCAGGGAAAGGGTGAAAAACTGTTTTTT
TRBV4-1	TRBD2	TRBJ2-1	NA	CASSQGLAGNNEQFF	TGCGCCAGCAGCCAAGGACTAGCGGGAAATAATGAGCAGTTCTTC
TRBV28	NA	TRBJ1-5	once	CASSSGTVHQPQHF	TGTGCCAGCAGTTCCGGGACTGTACATCAGCCCCAGCATTTT
TRBV6-1	NA	TRBJ1-5	NA	CASVGALGGGQPQHF	TGTGCCAGCGTTGGGGCGCTGGGAGGAGGTCAGCCCCAGCATTTT
TRBV7-3	NA	TRBJ2-1	once	CASSLKVRDEQFF	TGTGCCAGCAGCTTAAAAGTGCGGGATGAGCAGTTCTTC
TRBV30	NA	TRBJ1-6	NA	CALGPLGVNSPLHF	TGTGCCTTAGGACCCCTCGGGGTAAATTCACCCCTCCACTTT
TRBV29-1	NA	TRBJ2-7	NA	CSVGGRDWNPYEQYF	TGCAGCGTTGGCGGTAGGGATTGGAACCCCTACGAGCAGTACTTC
TRBV7-3	NA	TRBJ2-5	NA	CASSFESKETQYF	TGTGCCAGCAGCTTTGAGTCAAAAGAGACCCAGTACTTC
TRBV5-4	TRBD1	TRBJ2-4	NA	CASSFPGQGTDIQYF	TGTGCCAGCAGCTTTCCGGGACAGGGGACAGACATTCAGTACTTC
TRBV29-1	NA	TRBJ1-1	NA	CSVWRTDAPNTEAFF	TGCAGCGTTTGGAGGACAGACGCTCCGAACACTGAAGCTTTCTTT
TRBV2	NA	TRBJ1-6	NA	CASTKWTTHSPLHF	TGTGCCAGCACCAAATGGACGACTCATTCACCCCTCCACTTT
TRBV30	TRBD2	TRBJ2-1	NA	CAWSGTSGRGNEQFF	TGTGCCTGGAGTGGGACTAGCGGGAGAGGTAATGAGCAGTTCTTC
TRBV7-9	TRBD1	TRBJ2-2	NA	CASSLKQGYTGELFF	TGTGCCAGCAGCTTAAAACAGGGGTACACCGGGGAGCTGTTTTTT
TRBV2	TRBD2	TRBJ2-1	NA	CASSESWASGSQDEQFF	TGTGCCAGCAGTGAATCCTGGGCTAGCGGGAGTCAAGATGAGCAGTTCTTC
TRBV7-9	NA	TRBJ2-7	NA	CASSLMREGRVEQYF	TGTGCCAGCAGCTTAATGAGAGAGGGGAGAGTCGAGCAGTACTTC
TRBV12-5	NA	TRBJ2-1	few	CASGLSRVDEQFF	TGTGCTAGTGGTTTGAGCAGGGTCGATGAGCAGTTCTTC
TRBV10-3	TRBD1	TRBJ2-7	NA	CAISIRDRGDYEQYF	TGTGCCATCAGTATCAGGGACAGGGGAGACTACGAGCAGTACTTC
TRBV4-1	NA	TRBJ2-1	NA	CASSQDHQDTDSYNEQFF	TGCGCCAGCAGCCAGGACCACCAGGACACCGACTCCTACAATGAGCAGTTCTTC
TRBV9	TRBD1	TRBJ2-1	once	CASSQGGQGMRNEQFF	TGTGCCAGCAGCCAGGGGGGACAGGGGATGAGGAATGAGCAGTTCTTC
TRBV9	TRBD2	TRBJ2-1	once	CASSVSGDEQFF	TGTGCCAGCAGCGTGAGCGGGGATGAGCAGTTCTTC
TRBV19	NA	TRBJ2-2	once	CASSIDLENTGELFF	TGTGCCAGTAGTATAGATCTAGAGAACACCGGGGAGCTGTTTTTT
TRBV12-5	TRBD2	TRBJ2-7	once	CASGLGRTSGRNLYEQYF	TGTGCTAGTGGTTTAGGGAGAACTAGCGGGAGGAACCTCTACGAGCAGTACTTC
TRBV28	TRBD1	TRBJ1-5	NA	CASSWPGQGGQPQHF	TGTGCCAGCAGTTGGCCAGGACAGGGAGGTCAGCCCCAGCATTTT